A single sample gave rise to the 14 T cell receptor beta chains below, sequenced in a study of cytomegalovirus exposure and HLA in healthy donors. The primer mix had 60 Vbeta and 13 Jbeta primers. The table came from immunoSEQ multiplex PCR; TCRdb's copy has only in-frame clones and leaves some out. The top ten clones hold roughly 5.4% of a sample with more than 70,000 clones, approximately 80% of them seen once. Material for sequencing was PBMCs. The receptors were sampled from a man in his thirties or forties in good health and CMV-seropositive.

This chain links TRBV11-3 with TRBJ2-1; 7 nucleotides match TRBD2. This CDR3 spans 15 amino acids. Germline trimming cut 1 base from V and 1 base from J; bases unmatched to any gene: 1. Germline assignment: CDR1 SGHNT and CDR2 YENEEA. The chain's CDR3 is CASSLGGGSYNEQFF. The DNA for the CDR3 is TGTGCCAGCAGCTTAGGGGGGGGGTCCTACAATGAGCAGTTCTTC.

This clone was seen just once. This rearrangement joins TRBV6-5 to TRBJ1-1; 8 bases match TRBD1. The J segment lost 1 base and the V segment lost 5 bases, leaving 3 bases of the junction unmatched. Germline CDR1 MNHEY, CDR2 SVGAGI. The CDR3 contains 14 residues. In DNA form, the CDR3 reads TGTGCCAGCAGTAGTGGGACAGGGAACACTGAAGCTTTCTTT. Amino acid sequence: CASSSGTGNTEAFF.

This chain links TRBV27 with TRBJ1-2; unclear D gene. This CDR3 contains 14 residues. Germline loops: CDR1 MNHEY, CDR2 SMNVEV (reference sequence). Trimming removed 6 bases from V and 3 bases from J, with 14 bases in between. CDR3: CASSPSGVHYGYTF. CDR3 coding DNA: TGTGCCAGCAGCCCGTCCGGGGTGCACTATGGCTACACCTTC.

The CDR3 DNA reads TGCGCCAGCAGGAGGGGAGGACTAGCGGGAGGGAATGAGCAGTTCTTC. This translates into CASRRGGLAGGNEQFF. The rearrangement links TRBV10-1 to TRBJ2-1; 15 bases map to TRBD2. Trimming cost V 6 bases and J 7 bases; bases outside gene matches: 7. Per the germline V gene, CDR1 is WNHNN and CDR2 is SYGVQD (reference sequence). There are 16 residues in the CDR3.

This chain joins TRBV7-2 and TRBJ1-5; TRBD1 matches at 8 bases. Per the germline V gene, CDR1 is SGHTA and CDR2 is FQGNSA. The length of the CDR3 is 17 residues. V shed 1 base, J shed 0 bases, and the junction held 5 bases outside the gene matches. The chain's CDR3 is CASSLVAGGGSNQPQHF. CDR3 DNA sequence: TGTGCCAGCAGCTTAGTGGCAGGGGGCGGTAGCAATCAGCCCCAGCATTTT.

The sample holds one count of this clone. The rearrangement uses TRBV25-1 and TRBJ2-7; unclear D gene. The germline V gene has CDR1 MGHDK and CDR2 SYGVNS. The CDR3 runs to 13 residues. Between the trimmed V and J ends, which lost 1 base and 0 bases, there was a span of 4 bases. The CDR3 DNA reads as TGTGCCAGCAGTGAATGGAGCTCCTACGAGCAGTACTTC. It encodes CASSEWSSYEQYF.

The chain employs TRBV19 and TRBJ2-7; D is perhaps TRBD1 (6 bases). Germline lookup yields CDR1 LNHDA and CDR2 SQIVND (reference sequence). Trimming removed 6 bases at V and 0 bases at J, with 12 bases between. CDR3 size: 14 residues. In nucleotides, the CDR3 is TGTGCCAGTAGGGACTCGGACAGCTCCTACGAGCAGTACTTC. The encoded protein is CASRDSDSSYEQYF.

The gene calls are TRBV9 and TRBJ2-2; D is perhaps TRBD2 (6 bases). The V and J ends lost 1 base and 0 bases respectively, with 10 bases between them. The germline V gene has CDR1 SGDLS and CDR2 YYNGEE. The CDR3 runs 16 residues. CDR3 protein: CASSVLPGANTGELFF. For the CDR3, the DNA is TGTGCCAGCAGCGTACTCCCGGGGGCGAACACCGGGGAGCTGTTTTTT.

The genes are TRBV28 and TRBJ1-2; 7 bases line up with TRBD1. CDR3 size: 14 residues. The V gene's germline CDR1 is MDHEN and CDR2 SYDVKM. V was clipped by 0 bases and J by 2 bases; unmatched bases: 0. The CDR3 sequence: CASSLWGQNYGYTF. DNA for the CDR3: TGTGCCAGCAGTTTATGGGGACAGAACTATGGCTACACCTTC.

J is TRBJ1-2 and V is TRBV6-1, with TRBD1 matching over 8 bases. V lost 1 base and J lost 5; bases outside the gene matches: 3. This CDR3 spans 14 amino acids. Germline V gives CDR1 MNHNS, CDR2 SASEGT. CDR3 in amino acids: CASSEGTGNYGYTF. In DNA form, the CDR3 reads TGTGCCAGCAGTGAAGGGACAGGGAATTATGGCTACACCTTC.

The chain couples TRBV5-1 to TRBJ2-4; no firm D call. The V gene lost 1 base and the J gene lost 8 bases, with 13 bases spanning the gap. The CDR3 runs to 14 residues. CDR1 and CDR2 (germline): SGHRS, YFSETQ. The CDR3 DNA follows: TGCGCCAGCAGCTTGCCAGGAAGTGAATACATTCAGTACTTC. It specifies CASSLPGSEYIQYF.

This clone was seen a few times. The CDR3 sequence is CASSVDPRGRNNEQFF. The CDR3 nucleotides are TGTGCCAGCAGCGTAGATCCCAGGGGGCGAAACAATGAGCAGTTCTTC. This chain uses TRBV9 with TRBJ2-1, with TRBD1 matching 8 bases. Germline V gene sequence: CDR1 SGDLS, CDR2 YYNGEE. This CDR3 has 16 residues. After removal of 0 bases from V and 5 bases from J, the junction contained 7 bases not matched to a gene.

This clone occurred a few times. The gene calls are TRBV5-6 and TRBJ2-3, with 7 nucleotides matching TRBD1. CDR3 length equals 14 residues. CDR1 is SGHDT, CDR2 YYEEEE, per germline. The V gene end was trimmed by 4 bases and the J gene end by 2 bases; junction bases not matched to a gene: 4. The CDR3 sequence is CASSRGQLTDTQYF. The DNA of the CDR3 is TGTGCCAGCAGCCGGGGACAGCTCACAGATACGCAGTATTTT.

The V and J genes are TRBV7-9 and TRBJ2-7; TRBD1 agrees at 8 bases. V gave up 0 bases and J gave up 3 bases; unmatched junction bases: 4. Germline V gives CDR1 SEHNR, CDR2 FQNEAQ (reference sequence). The CDR3 is made up of 15 amino acids. The CDR3 spells CASSLAGQAFYEQYV. The CDR3 DNA reads TGTGCCAGCAGCTTAGCGGGACAGGCCTTCTACGAGCAGTACGTC.